This T cell receptor beta chain was recorded in a study of PD-L1 blockade in urothelial cancer. Trimming removed 2 bases at V and 2 bases at J, with 14 bases between. Germline V gives CDR1 SGHRS, CDR2 YFSETQ. The CDR3 length is 15 residues. Profiled with immunoSEQ multiplex PCR; TCRdb holds only in-frame clones, not every one. The profile shows just under 40,000 clones, 75% to 90% of them singletons. The origin of this receptor is a man aged 55-75 years with urothelial cancer. The sample was PBMCs, taken around atezolizumab (anti-PD-L1) treatment. The gene calls are TRBV5-1 and TRBJ2-7; weak D call: TRBD2 (5 bases). DNA for the CDR3: TGCGCCAGCAGCTTATGGACTGGGCGGGCCTACGAGCAGTACTTC. Its translation: CASSLWTGRAYEQYF. The full variable domain, completed using reference TRBV5-1 and TRBJ2-7, is KAGVTQTPRYLIKTRGQQVTLSCSPISGHRSVSWYQQTPGQGLQFLFEYFSETQRNKGNFPGRFSGRQFSNSRSEMNVSTLELGDSALYLCASSLWTGRAYEQYFGPGTRLTVT.